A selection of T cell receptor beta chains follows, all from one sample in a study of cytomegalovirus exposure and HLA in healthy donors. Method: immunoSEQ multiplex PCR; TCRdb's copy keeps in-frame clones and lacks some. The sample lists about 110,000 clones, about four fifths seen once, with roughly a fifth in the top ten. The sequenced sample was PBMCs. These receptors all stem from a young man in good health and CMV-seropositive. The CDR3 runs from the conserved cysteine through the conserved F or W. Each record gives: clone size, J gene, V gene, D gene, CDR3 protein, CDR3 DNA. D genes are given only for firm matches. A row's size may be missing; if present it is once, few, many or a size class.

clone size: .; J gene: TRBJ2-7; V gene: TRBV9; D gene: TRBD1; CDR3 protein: CASSTPGTGGYEQYF; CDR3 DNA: TGTGCCAGCAGCACACCCGGGACAGGGGGCTACGAGCAGTACTTC
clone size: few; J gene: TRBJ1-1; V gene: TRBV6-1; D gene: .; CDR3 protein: CASSDEVSVTEAFF; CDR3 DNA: TGTGCCAGCAGTGATGAGGTCTCGGTCACTGAAGCTTTCTTT
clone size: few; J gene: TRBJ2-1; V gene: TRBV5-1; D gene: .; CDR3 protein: CASSSGQEQFF; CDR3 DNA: TGCGCCAGCAGCTCCGGACAGGAGCAGTTCTTC
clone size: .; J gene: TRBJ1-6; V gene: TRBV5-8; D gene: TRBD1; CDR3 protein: CASSLGQGNSPLHF; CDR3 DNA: TGTGCCAGCAGCCTGGGACAGGGGAATTCACCCCTCCACTTT
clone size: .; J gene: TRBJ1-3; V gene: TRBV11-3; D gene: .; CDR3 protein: CASSLTLPGPEGSGNTIYF; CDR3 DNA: TGTGCCAGCAGCTTAACCCTACCGGGTCCTGAGGGATCCGGAAACACCATATATTTT
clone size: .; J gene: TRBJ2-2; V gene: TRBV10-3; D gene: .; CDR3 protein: CAARQGLNTGELFF; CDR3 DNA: TGTGCCGCACGGCAGGGATTGAACACCGGGGAGCTGTTTTTT
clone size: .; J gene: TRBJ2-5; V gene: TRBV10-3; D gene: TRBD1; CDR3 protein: CAISLLGQGRQTQYF; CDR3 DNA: TGTGCCATCAGCTTACTAGGACAGGGGAGGCAGACCCAGTACTTC
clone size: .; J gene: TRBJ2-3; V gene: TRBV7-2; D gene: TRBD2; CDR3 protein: CASSLTAGGTTDTQYF; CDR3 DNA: TGTGCCAGCAGCTTAACAGCGGGAGGGACCACAGATACGCAGTATTTT
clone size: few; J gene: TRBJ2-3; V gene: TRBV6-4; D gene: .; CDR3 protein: CASSDRSTDTQYF; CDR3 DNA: TGTGCCAGCAGTGACCGGAGCACAGATACGCAGTATTTT
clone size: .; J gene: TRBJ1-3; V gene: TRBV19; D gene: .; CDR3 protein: CATPDFGGNTIYF; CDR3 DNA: TGTGCCACCCCGGACTTCGGTGGAAACACCATATATTTT
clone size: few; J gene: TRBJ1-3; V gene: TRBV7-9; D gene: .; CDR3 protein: CASSLGRQARPPGNTIYF; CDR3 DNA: TGTGCCAGCAGCTTAGGGCGCCAGGCCAGGCCCCCTGGAAACACCATATATTTT
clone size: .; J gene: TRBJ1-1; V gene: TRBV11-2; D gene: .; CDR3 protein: CASSPDRGTEAFF; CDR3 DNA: TGTGCCAGCAGCCCCGACAGAGGCACTGAAGCTTTCTTT
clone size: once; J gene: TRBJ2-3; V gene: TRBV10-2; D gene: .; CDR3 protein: CASSGQVSPDTQYF; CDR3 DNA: TGCGCCAGCAGTGGGCAGGTTTCCCCAGATACGCAGTATTTT
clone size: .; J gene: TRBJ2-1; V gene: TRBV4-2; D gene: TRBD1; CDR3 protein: CASSQGPGQSWFHEQFF; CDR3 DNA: TGTGCCAGCAGCCAAGGGCCGGGACAGTCTTGGTTCCATGAGCAGTTCTTC
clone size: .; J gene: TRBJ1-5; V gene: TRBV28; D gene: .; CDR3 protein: CASSFVEPYQPQHF; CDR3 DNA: TGTGCCAGCAGTTTTGTGGAGCCCTATCAGCCCCAGCATTTT
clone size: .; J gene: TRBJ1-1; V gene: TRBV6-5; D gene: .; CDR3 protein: CASSPDRLRAEAFF; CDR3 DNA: TGTGCCAGCAGTCCCGACAGGCTCAGGGCTGAAGCTTTCTTT
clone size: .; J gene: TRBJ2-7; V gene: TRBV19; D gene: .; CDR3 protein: CASSIWGSSYEQYF; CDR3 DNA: TGTGCCAGTAGTATCTGGGGCAGCTCCTACGAGCAGTACTTC
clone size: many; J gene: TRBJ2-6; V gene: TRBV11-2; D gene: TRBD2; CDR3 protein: CASSLTGWTSSGANVLTF; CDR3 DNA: TGTGCCAGCAGCTTAACCGGGTGGACTAGCTCTGGGGCCAACGTCCTGACTTTC
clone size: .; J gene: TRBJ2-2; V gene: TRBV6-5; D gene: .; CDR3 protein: CASSYGHGSGELFF; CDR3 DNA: TGTGCCAGCAGTTACGGACACGGGTCTGGGGAGCTGTTTTTT
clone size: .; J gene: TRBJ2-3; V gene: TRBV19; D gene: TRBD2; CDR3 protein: CASGLAGGRDTQYF; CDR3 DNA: TGTGCCTCGGGACTAGCGGGGGGTAGGGATACGCAGTATTTT
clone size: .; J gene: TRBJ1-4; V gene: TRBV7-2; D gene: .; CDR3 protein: CASSLEWGGEKLFF; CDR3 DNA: TGTGCCAGCAGCTTAGAGTGGGGGGGAGAAAAACTGTTTTTT
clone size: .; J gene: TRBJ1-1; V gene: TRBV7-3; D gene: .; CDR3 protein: CASSLSKNTEAFF; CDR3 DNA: TGTGCCAGCAGCTTATCTAAGAACACTGAAGCTTTCTTT
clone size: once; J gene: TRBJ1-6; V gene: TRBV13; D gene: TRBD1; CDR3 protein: CASSLEPGQGISPLHF; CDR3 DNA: TGTGCCAGCAGCTTGGAACCGGGACAGGGGATCTCACCCCTCCACTTT
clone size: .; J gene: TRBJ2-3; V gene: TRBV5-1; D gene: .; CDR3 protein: CASRLTPFTDTQYF; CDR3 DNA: TGCGCCAGCAGATTGACACCGTTCACAGATACGCAGTATTTT
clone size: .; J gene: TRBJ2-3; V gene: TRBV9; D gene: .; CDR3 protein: CASSPIALTDTQYF; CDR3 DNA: TGTGCCAGCAGCCCCATAGCGTTAACAGATACGCAGTATTTT
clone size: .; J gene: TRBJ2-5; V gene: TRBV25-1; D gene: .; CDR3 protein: CASSADTGRKEYF; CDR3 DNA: TGTGCCAGCAGTGCCGATACAGGGAGAAAAGAGTACTTC
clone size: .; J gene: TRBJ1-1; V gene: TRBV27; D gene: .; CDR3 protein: CASSWAQVNTEAFF; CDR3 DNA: TGTGCCAGCAGTTGGGCCCAGGTGAACACTGAAGCTTTCTTT
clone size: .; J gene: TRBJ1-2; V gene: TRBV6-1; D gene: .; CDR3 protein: CASSDMVGDGYTF; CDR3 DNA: TGTGCCAGCAGTGATATGGTAGGGGATGGCTACACCTTC
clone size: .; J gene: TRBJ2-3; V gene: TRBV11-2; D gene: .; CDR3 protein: CASSPDTDTQYF; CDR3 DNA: TGTGCCAGCAGCCCAGACACAGATACGCAGTATTTT
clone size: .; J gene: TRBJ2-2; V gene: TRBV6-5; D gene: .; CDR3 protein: CASTMGNTGELFF; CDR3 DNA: TGTGCCAGCACCATGGGCAACACCGGGGAGCTGTTTTTT
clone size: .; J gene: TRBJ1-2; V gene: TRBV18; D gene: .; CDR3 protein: CASSPRVQNYGYTF; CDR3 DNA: TGTGCCAGCTCACCCCGGGTACAAAACTATGGCTACACCTTC
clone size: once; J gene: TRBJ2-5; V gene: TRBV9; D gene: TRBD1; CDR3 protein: CASSGGQGRQETQYF; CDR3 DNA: TGTGCCAGCAGCGGGGGACAGGGGAGGCAAGAGACCCAGTACTTC
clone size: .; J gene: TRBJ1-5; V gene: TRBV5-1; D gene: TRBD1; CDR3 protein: CASSPRDSRSGPQHF; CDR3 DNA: TGCGCCAGCAGCCCTCGGGACAGTCGATCAGGGCCCCAGCATTTT
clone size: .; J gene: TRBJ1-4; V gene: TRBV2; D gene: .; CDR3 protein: CASRLYGGEKLFF; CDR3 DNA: TGTGCCAGCAGGCTCTACGGGGGTGAAAAACTGTTTTTT
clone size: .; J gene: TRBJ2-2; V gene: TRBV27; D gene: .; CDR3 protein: CASSLSGGPHTGELFF; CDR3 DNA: TGTGCCAGCAGTTTATCCGGGGGACCCCACACCGGGGAGCTGTTTTTT
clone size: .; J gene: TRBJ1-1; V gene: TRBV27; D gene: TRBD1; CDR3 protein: CASGYRGRVAEAFF; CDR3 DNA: TGTGCCAGCGGCTACAGGGGGCGAGTGGCTGAAGCTTTCTTT
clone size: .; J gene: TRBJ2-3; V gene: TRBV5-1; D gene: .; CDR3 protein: CASSAGVPTDTQYF; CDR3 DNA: TGCGCCAGCAGCGCCGGGGTCCCCACAGATACGCAGTATTTT
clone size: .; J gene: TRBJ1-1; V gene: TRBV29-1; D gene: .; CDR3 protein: CSVSGLLKSTEAFF; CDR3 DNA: TGCAGCGTTTCGGGACTACTTAAGTCCACTGAAGCTTTCTTT
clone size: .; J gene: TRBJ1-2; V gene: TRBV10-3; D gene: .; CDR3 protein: CATSESYRGLKGTNYGYTF; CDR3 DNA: TGTGCCACCAGTGAGTCGTATAGGGGACTGAAAGGGACTAACTATGGCTACACCTTC
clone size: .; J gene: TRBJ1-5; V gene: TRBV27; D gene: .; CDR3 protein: CASSFLGGRDQPQHF; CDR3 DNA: TGTGCCAGCAGCTTCCTGGGGGGGAGGGATCAGCCCCAGCATTTT
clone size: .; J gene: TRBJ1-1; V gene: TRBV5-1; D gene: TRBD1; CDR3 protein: CASRRTTGGTEAFF; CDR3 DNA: TGCGCCAGCAGGCGGACGACAGGGGGCACTGAAGCTTTCTTT
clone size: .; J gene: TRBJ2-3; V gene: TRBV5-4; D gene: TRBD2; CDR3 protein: CASSLAAGANTDTQYF; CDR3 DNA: TGTGCCAGCAGCTTGGCAGCGGGAGCAAACACAGATACGCAGTATTTT
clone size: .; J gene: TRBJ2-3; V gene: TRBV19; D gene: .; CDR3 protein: CASGTSTDTQYF; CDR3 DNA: TGTGCCAGCGGGACAAGCACAGATACGCAGTATTTT
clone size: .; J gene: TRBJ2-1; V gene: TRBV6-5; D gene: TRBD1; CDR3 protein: CASSYSGTGPYNEQFF; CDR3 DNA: TGTGCCAGCAGTTACTCAGGGACAGGGCCCTACAATGAGCAGTTCTTC
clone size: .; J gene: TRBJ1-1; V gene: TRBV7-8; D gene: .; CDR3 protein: CASSQGRRSRDNTEAFF; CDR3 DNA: TGTGCCAGCAGCCAGGGCCGGCGGAGTAGAGATAACACTGAAGCTTTCTTT
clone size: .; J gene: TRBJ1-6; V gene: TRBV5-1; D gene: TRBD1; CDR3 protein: CASSTTAGGNSPLHF; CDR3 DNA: TGCGCCAGCAGCACTACTGCAGGGGGGAATTCACCCCTCCACTTT
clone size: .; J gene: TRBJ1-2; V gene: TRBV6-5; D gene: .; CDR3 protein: CASSYGAYYGYTF; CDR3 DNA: TGTGCCAGCAGTTACGGGGCCTACTATGGCTACACCTTC
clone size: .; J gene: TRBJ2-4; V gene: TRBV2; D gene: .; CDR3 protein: CASRVGQAKNIQYF; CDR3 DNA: TGTGCCAGCAGGGTCGGACAGGCCAAAAACATTCAGTACTTC
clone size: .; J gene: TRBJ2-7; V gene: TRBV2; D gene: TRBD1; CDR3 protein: CASSWTGSAYEQYF; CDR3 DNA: TGTGCCAGCAGCTGGACAGGGTCGGCCTACGAGCAGTACTTC
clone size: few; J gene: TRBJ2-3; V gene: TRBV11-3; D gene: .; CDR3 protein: CASSLGAGAFSTDTQYF; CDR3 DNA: TGTGCCAGCAGCTTAGGGGCGGGGGCCTTTAGCACAGATACGCAGTATTTT
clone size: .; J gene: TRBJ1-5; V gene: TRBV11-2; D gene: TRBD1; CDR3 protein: CASSRGTAPGQPQHF; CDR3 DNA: TGTGCCAGCAGCCGAGGGACAGCCCCAGGCCAGCCCCAGCATTTT
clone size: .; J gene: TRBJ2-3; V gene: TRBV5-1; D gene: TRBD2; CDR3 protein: CASSSGLAGGADTQYF; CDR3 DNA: TGCGCCAGCAGCTCGGGACTAGCGGGGGGCGCGGATACGCAGTATTTT
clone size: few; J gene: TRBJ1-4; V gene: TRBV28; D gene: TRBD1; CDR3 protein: CASSRRQGSRMGEKLFF; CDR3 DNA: TGTGCCAGCAGCCGACGACAGGGATCCCGGATGGGGGAAAAACTGTTTTTT
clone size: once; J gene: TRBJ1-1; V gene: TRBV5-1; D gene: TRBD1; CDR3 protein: CASSYTGVTEAFF; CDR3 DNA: TGCGCCAGCAGCTACACAGGGGTCACTGAAGCTTTCTTT
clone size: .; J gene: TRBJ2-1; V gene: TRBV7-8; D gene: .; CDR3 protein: CASSLNRGWNEQFF; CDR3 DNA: TGTGCCAGCAGCTTAAATCGGGGGTGGAATGAGCAGTTCTTC
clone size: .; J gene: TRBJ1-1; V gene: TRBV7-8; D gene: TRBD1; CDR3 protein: CASSLAAGGLGTEAFF; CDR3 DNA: TGTGCCAGCAGCTTAGCGGCAGGGGGACTTGGAACTGAAGCTTTCTTT
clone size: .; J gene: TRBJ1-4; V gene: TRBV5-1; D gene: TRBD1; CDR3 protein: CATLLRGQGTEKLFF; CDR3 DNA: TGCGCCACCCTTTTGAGAGGACAGGGTACTGAAAAACTGTTTTTT
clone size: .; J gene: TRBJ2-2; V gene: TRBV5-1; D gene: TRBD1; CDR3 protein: CASSLVAGGSNGELFF; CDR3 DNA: TGCGCCAGCAGCTTGGTGGCAGGGGGCAGTAACGGGGAGCTGTTTTTT
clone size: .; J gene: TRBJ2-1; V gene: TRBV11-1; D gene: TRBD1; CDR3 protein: CASSLETGAVSYNEQFF; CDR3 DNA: TGTGCCAGCAGCTTAGAGACAGGGGCCGTTTCTTACAATGAGCAGTTCTTC
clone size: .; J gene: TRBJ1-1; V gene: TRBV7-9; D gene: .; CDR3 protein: CASSLGVTEAFF; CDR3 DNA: TGTGCCAGCAGCTTGGGAGTGACCGAAGCTTTCTTT